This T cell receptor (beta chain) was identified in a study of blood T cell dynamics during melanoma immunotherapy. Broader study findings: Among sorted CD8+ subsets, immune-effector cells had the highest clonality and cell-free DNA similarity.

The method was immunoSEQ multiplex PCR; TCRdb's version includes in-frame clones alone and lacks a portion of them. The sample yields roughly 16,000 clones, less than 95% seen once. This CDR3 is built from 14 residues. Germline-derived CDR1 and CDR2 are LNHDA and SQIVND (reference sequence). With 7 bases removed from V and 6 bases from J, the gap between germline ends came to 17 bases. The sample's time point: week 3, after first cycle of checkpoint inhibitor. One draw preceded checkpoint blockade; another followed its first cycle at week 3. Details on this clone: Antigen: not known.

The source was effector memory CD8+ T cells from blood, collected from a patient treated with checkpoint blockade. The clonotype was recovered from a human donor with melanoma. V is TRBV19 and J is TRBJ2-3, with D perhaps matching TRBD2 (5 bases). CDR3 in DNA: TGTGCCAGTACCTCCCTCGGGGTCAGGGATACGCAGTATTTT. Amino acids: CASTSLGVRDTQYF. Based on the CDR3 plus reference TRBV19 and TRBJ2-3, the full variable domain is DGGITQSPKYLFRKEGQNVTLSCEQNLNHDAMYWYRQDPGQGLRLIYYSQIVNDFQKGDIAEGYSVSREKKESFPLTVTSAQKNPTAFYLCASTSLGVRDTQYFGPGTRLTVL.